This record looks at one T cell receptor beta chain sequence and its context. This clonotype has more than one count but fewer than ten. Its antigen is still unknown. No base quality values were provided; no much bigger clone lies one nucleotide off. Ophthalmopathy patients had moderately to severely active disease, with a Clinical Activity Score of 3 or more, a NOSPECS grade of 4 or more, and a disease duration of less than 3 months. Patients with uncontrolled infections, other autoimmune diseases, pregnancy or lactation were excluded. Diagnoses were based on clinical symptoms, serum thyroxine and TRAb, thyroid ultrasound and orbital computed tomography. Ficoll-Paque density gradient centrifugation was used to isolate PBMCs from around 10 ml of fresh peripheral blood. Trizol reagent was used to extract total RNA, and RNA quality was then checked on an Agilent 2100 Bioanalyzer. The data derive from a study of T cells in Graves' hyperthyroidism and ophthalmopathy (dated by TCRdb to about 2019). Turning to the overall study: Peripheral blood samples were taken at the time of initial diagnosis, prior to any treatment. A discovery cohort of about a hundred patients, fewer than 50 with Graves' ophthalmopathy and approximately 55 with stable Graves' hyperthyroidism, was used to find distinguishing TCR V-J signatures. Prospective prediction of ophthalmopathy was tested in an independent validation cohort of 18 to 20 hyperthyroidism patients and 15 to 17 patients who later progressed to ophthalmopathy. The approximately 90 discovery patients were randomly split 7:3 into training and test sets. In roughly six Graves' hyperthyroidism patients, the study also compared T-cell repertoires from thyroid tissue with T-cell repertoires from blood. Once sampling was done, hyperthyroidism patients were given methimazole at a starting dose of 30 mg daily, whereas ophthalmopathy patients were given high-dose intravenous methylprednisolone. The paper reports TCR Vbeta CDR3 sequencing of about 140 peripheral blood samples: 40 or so ophthalmopathy, roughly 74 hyperthyroidism and 17 progressor patients. The investigation overall reported the following: A model built on a 13 V-J signature distinguished ophthalmopathy from stable hyperthyroidism, reaching around 88% sensitivity and under 84% specificity in cross-validation and 80%/75% in testing. No statistical method was used to set the sample size in advance, and investigators knew the group allocation. Most expanded thyroid clonotypes (frequency above 0.001) were also detected in blood, suggesting blood repertoires may reflect thyroid immune responses. In validation, the model predicted progression to ophthalmopathy with about 71% sensitivity and approximately 74% specificity, a median of 6.5 months before onset.

There are 16 amino acids in the CDR3, from cysteine to phenylalanine inclusive. Of all the DNA, just the CDR3 is kept, 48 bases in frame from base 1. Trimming takes 5 bases off V and 1 base off J; junction bases not matched to a gene: 7. The germline V gene (reference sequence) gives CDR1 as LNHNV and CDR2 as YYDKDF. TCR beta CDR3 regions were amplified from RNA transcripts. For the first round of RT-PCR on the TCR CDR3, the HTBI primer set was used together with the Qiagen OneStep RT-PCR kit. Libraries were constructed in a second round of multiplex PCR, after which size selection and purification were performed. Sequencing of the libraries was done on an Illumina HiSeq2000 using paired-end 100 bp reads. For the original study's pipeline: SOAPnuke was used to process the raw data, throwing out any read that contained adapters or uncalled bases, had a mean Phred below 15, or lacked an exact constant-primer or identifier match. COPE v1.2.5 was used to merge the high-quality paired reads, and each unique nucleotide sequence was defined as a clonotype. Clonotypes were aligned to IMGT TRBV, TRBD and TRBJ reference segments using MiTCR v1.1. The analysis was restricted to V-J combinations with a frequency above 0.0001, which together covered 99.2% of the repertoires. A TCS score was defined as the ratio of F50 (clonal expansion) to E x V (chaos), with BLOSUM62-based TCRdist applied between CDR3 peptides within each V-J. Welch's t-statistics and random forest reduced 500 to 550 V-J features to roughly 13, which were used in a naive Bayes classifier (R e1071). Using fastp trimming at Q25 and MiXCR clonotype assembly, TCRdb reanalyzed the public sequencing data and kept in-frame beta chains. When rows share a CDR3 protein, they turn into one entry using the most common DNA and genes. The V and J calls reflect TCRdb's pipeline rather than the authors' work. Counted in this sample were around 300,000 distinct CDR3 sequences; roughly an eighth of them appeared once. Of the sample, about a third falls within the top ten clones.

Here the chain combines TRBV15 and TRBJ2-1, and TRBD2 matches 8 of the central bases. The sequenced sample consisted of blood. The sequence derives from a woman aged 35 to 49 with Graves' ophthalmopathy. The sequence in DNA is TGTGCCACCAGCCCAGGCGGGGGGCGATCCTACAATGAGCAGTTCTTC. It is translated as CATSPGGGRSYNEQFF.